The clone carrying this T cell receptor (beta chain) showed up just a few times. Assay used: immunoSEQ multiplex PCR; TCRdb lists only in-frame clones, some missing. The sample yields roughly 60,000 clones, roughly 89% seen once. The sample is drawn from a study of technical replicates of blood from a handful of donors. The length of the CDR3 is 16 residues. Germline V gene data show CDR1 as SGDLS and CDR2 as YYNGEE. J lost 1 base, V lost 4 bases, and 5 bases had no gene match. The source is a human donor in good health. Some clones in this sample may be carry-over from other donors' samples. The rearrangement links TRBV9 to TRBJ2-2, with TRBD2 identical over 9 bases. The material sequenced was PBMCs. The CDR3 DNA is TGTGCCAGCAGCCCTCGACTAGCGGTGAACACCGGGGAGCTGTTTTTT. Translated, it gives CASSPRLAVNTGELFF.